Following are 32 T cell receptor beta chains from one sample sequenced in a study of T cells in localized non-small cell lung cancer. Profiled with immunoSEQ multiplex PCR; TCRdb holds only in-frame clones, not every one. The data show more than 4,000 clones, with around 41% seen just once and approximately 5.5% held by the top ten. This material consisted of lung tumor tissue, taken before any cancer treatment. These receptors came from a woman aged 35-70 years with stage I lung adenocarcinoma.

This chain links TRBV9 with TRBJ2-3, with D possibly called TRBD1 or TRBD2 (6 bases each). This CDR3 has 12 residues. V lost 7 bases and J lost 7, with 13 bases in between. CDR1 is SGDLS, CDR2 YYNGEE, per germline. DNA of the CDR3: TGTGCCAGCGTCGACCGGGGGCATACGCAGTATTTT. Amino acid sequence: CASVDRGHTQYF. The entire variable domain, with the rest obtained from reference TRBV9 and TRBJ2-3, is as follows: DSGVTQTPKHLITATGQRVTLRCSPRSGDLSVYWYQQSLDQGLQFLIQYYNGEERAKGNILERFSAQQFPDLHSELNLSSLELGDSALYFCASVDRGHTQYFGPGTRLTVL.

In this sample, this clone turned up a few times. The rearrangement uses TRBV19 and TRBJ1-2, with TRBD1 as a possible D gene (5 bases). CDR1 is LNHDA and CDR2 is SQIVND in the germline V gene (reference sequence). Trimming removed 4 bases at V and 8 bases at J, with 14 bases between. This CDR3 is 13 amino acids long. In DNA, the CDR3 is TGTGCCAGTAGTACGCTGACAGCTCAGGGCTACACCTTC. Translation: CASSTLTAQGYTF.

This chain connects TRBV18 to TRBJ1-1, with D possibly matching TRBD1 (5 bases). The CDR3 has 15 amino acids. Germline loops: CDR1 KGHSH, CDR2 LQKENI. The V end lost 4 bases, the J end lost 0 bases, and 12 bases lay between the germline ends. The CDR3 DNA sequence: TGTGCCAGCTCACGCGAAGGGGCACTGAACACTGAAGCTTTCTTT. Protein sequence: CASSREGALNTEAFF.

The chain is built from TRBV19 and TRBJ1-2; tentatively, D is TRBD1 (6 bases). The CDR3 is 15 amino acids. V was trimmed by 5 bases and J by 6 bases, leaving 19 bases between them. Germline V CDR1 and CDR2: LNHDA, SQIVND (reference sequence). Here the CDR3 reads CASSYGGATGHGYTF. The CDR3 bases are TGTGCCAGTAGTTACGGGGGCGCGACGGGACATGGCTACACCTTC.

This rearrangement joins TRBV28 to TRBJ1-1; no reliable D call. The CDR3 totals 12 residues. The V gene lost 3 bases and the J gene lost 11 bases, with 13 bases spanning the gap. Germline V gene lookup returns CDR1 MDHEN and CDR2 SYDVKM. CDR3 protein: CASSFTGGEAFF. The CDR3 DNA sequence: TGTGCCAGCAGTTTTACGGGCGGAGAGGCTTTCTTT.

This chain links TRBV18 with TRBJ2-3, with 7 bases aligning to TRBD2. Germline lookup yields CDR1 KGHSH and CDR2 LQKENI. J lost 0 bases, V lost 1 base, and 4 bases had no gene match. The CDR3 has 16 residues. The DNA for the CDR3 is TGTGCCAGCTCACCACGAACTAGCGCAAGCACAGATACGCAGTATTTT. It is translated as CASSPRTSASTDTQYF.

This clone was observed a few times. V and J are TRBV4-1 and TRBJ2-1, with D possibly being TRBD2 (5 bases). This CDR3 region has 16 residues. Trimming removed 1 base at V and 6 bases at J, with 16 bases between. Germline V gene sequence: CDR1 MGHRA, CDR2 YSYEKL. In nucleotides, the CDR3 is TGCGCCAGCAGCCAAGGACTACTGAAACCTACCAATGAGCAGTTCTTC. As protein: CASSQGLLKPTNEQFF.

This clone was found a few times. The rearrangement joins TRBV28 to TRBJ1-2; D unclear. This CDR3 is 12 amino acids long. V shed 6 bases and J shed 7 bases, with 12 bases lying between them. Per germline, CDR1 MDHEN and CDR2 SYDVKM. CDR3 in amino acids: CASREGIPGYTF. CDR3 sequence (DNA): TGTGCCAGCAGAGAAGGGATTCCTGGCTACACCTTC.

The V call is TRBV18, the J call TRBJ2-7, with TRBD1 matching over 10 bases. The junction had 2 bases not matched to a gene; V was cut back by 2 bases and J by 7 bases. The V gene's germline CDR1 is KGHSH and CDR2 LQKENI. This CDR3 is 13 amino acids long. The CDR3 sequence: CASSPMDRGEQYF. For the CDR3, the DNA is TGTGCCAGCTCACCAATGGACAGGGGGGAGCAGTACTTC.

The CDR3 loop reads CASSEASGFGGGVAGSTDEQFF. In DNA, the CDR3 is TGTGCCAGCAGTGAAGCATCAGGGTTCGGTGGTGGTGTAGCGGGTTCAACAGATGAGCAGTTCTTC. The gene calls are TRBV6-1 and TRBJ2-1; 7 bases match TRBD2. Germline trimming cut 0 bases from V and 8 bases from J; bases unmatched to any gene: 28. Per germline, CDR1 MNHNS and CDR2 SASEGT. The CDR3 consists of 22 residues.

By share, this clone counts as medium-sized. V is TRBV11-3 and J is TRBJ2-3; 8 nucleotides line up with TRBD1. Per germline, CDR1 SGHNT and CDR2 YENEEA. The V and J ends lost 5 bases and 2 bases, in that order; junction bases with no gene match: 9. This CDR3 has 16 residues. CDR3 sequence (DNA): TGTGCCAGCAGCCCCCCCAGGACAGGGTTCACAGATACGCAGTATTTT. This codes for CASSPPRTGFTDTQYF.

The sample holds a few counts of this clone. The chain links TRBV19 to TRBJ2-3; TRBD2 matches at 9 bases. In germline, CDR1 is LNHDA, CDR2 SQIVND (reference sequence). This CDR3 is 16 amino acids long. The ends lost 4 bases at V and 4 bases at J; junction bases unmatched: 9. CDR3 sequence: CASSRVAGEGADTQYF. The CDR3 nucleotides are TGTGCCAGTAGTAGGGTAGCGGGAGAGGGGGCAGATACGCAGTATTTT. The full variable domain, in which reference TRBV19 and TRBJ2-3 provide the parts outside the CDR3, is DGGITQSPKYLFRKEGQNVTLSCEQNLNHDAMYWYRQDPGQGLRLIYYSQIVNDFQKGDIAEGYSVSREKKESFPLTVTSAQKNPTAFYLCASSRVAGEGADTQYFGPGTRLTVL.

This rearrangement joins TRBV15 to TRBJ1-5; D perhaps matches TRBD1 (5 bases). CDR1 LNHNV and CDR2 YYDKDF come from the germline V gene (reference sequence). Trimming shortened V by 3 bases and J by 0 bases, and 15 bases separated the two germline ends. This CDR3 comprises 17 residues. CDR3: CATSRGGGEYSNQPQHF. The CDR3, as DNA: TGTGCCACCAGCAGGGGCGGGGGGGAATATAGCAATCAGCCCCAGCATTTT.

This chain uses TRBV6-8 with TRBJ1-5; D is perhaps TRBD1 (6 bases). Germline CDR1 MNHGY, CDR2 SAAAGT. The CDR3 spans 13 residues. V dropped 10 bases and J dropped 8 bases, with 18 bases sitting between them. Here the CDR3 DNA reads TGTGCCATTCACACGGGGGGGCAGGAGCCCCAGCATTTT. Translating it yields CAIHTGGQEPQHF.

To note about this clone: One junction end does not reproduce the germline sequence, and a read error may be involved. The genes are TRBV19 and TRBJ2-6; 10 nucleotides align to TRBD1. Per the germline V gene, CDR1 is LNHDA and CDR2 is SQIVND (reference sequence). The CDR3 loop spans 17 amino acids. CDR3 DNA: TGTGCCAGTAGAACCGGGACAGGGGACCCTGGGGCCAACGTCTTGACTTTC. It is translated as CASRTGTGDPGANVLTF.

The V call is TRBV11-3, the J call TRBJ1-1; D perhaps matches TRBD1 (6 bases). The germline V and J ends were trimmed by 6 bases and 5 bases, with 16 bases remaining between them. The CDR3 runs to 14 residues. Germline V gene lookup returns CDR1 SGHNT and CDR2 YENEEA. The CDR3 here is CASSLQGGRTEAFF. In nucleotides, the CDR3 is TGTGCCAGCAGTTTACAGGGAGGACGGACTGAAGCTTTCTTT.

This clone occurred a few times. Germline is not matched at one junction end, which may reflect a read error. V and J are TRBV11-3 and TRBJ2-7; TRBD1 aligns across 7 bases. Germline V gene lookup returns CDR1 SGHNT and CDR2 YENEEA. This CDR3 comprises 14 residues. The CDR3 DNA follows: TGTGCCAGCAGCTCGGGACAGAGGGATTACGAGCAATACTTC. Translation gives CASSSGQRDYEQYF.

A note on this clone: Other DNA sequences in the sample encode the same CDR3. The V call is TRBV18, the J call TRBJ1-1; tentative D call: TRBD1 (5 bases). Trimming stripped 1 base from V and 4 bases from J, with 10 bases between. This CDR3 has 14 residues. Germline V lookup: CDR1 KGHSH, CDR2 LQKENI. Here the CDR3 DNA reads TGTGCCAGCTCACCACGGGGGTTTGGCACTGAAGCTTTCTTT. Residues: CASSPRGFGTEAFF.

The V gene is TRBV4-1, the J gene TRBJ1-2; 7 bases fit TRBD1. Trimming removed 1 base from V and 2 bases from J; junction bases left unmatched: 10. The CDR3 contains 17 residues. The germline V gene encodes CDR1 MGHRA and CDR2 YSYEKL. CDR3 in amino acids: CASSQAAGGRSNYGYTF. The CDR3 DNA is TGCGCCAGCAGCCAAGCAGCAGGGGGTCGCAGCAACTATGGCTACACCTTC.

The chain is built from TRBV9 and TRBJ2-3, with D perhaps TRBD1 (5 bases). There are 16 residues in the CDR3. Trimming took off 3 bases at V and 0 bases at J, with 14 bases between the two ends. Germline V gene lookup returns CDR1 SGDLS and CDR2 YYNGEE. As DNA, the CDR3 is TGTGCCAGCAGCGAGGCCCCAGGGATGAGCACAGATACGCAGTATTTT. Its translation: CASSEAPGMSTDTQYF.

This chain connects TRBV28 to TRBJ2-5; D uncertain. V dropped 8 bases and J dropped 5 bases, with 12 bases sitting between them. Germline CDR1 MDHEN, CDR2 SYDVKM. The CDR3 is 12 amino acids. The CDR3 protein is CASSRQVETQYF. CDR3 coding DNA: TGTGCCAGCTCGAGGCAGGTCGAGACCCAGTACTTC.

Only a few counts were recorded for this clone. The rearrangement uses TRBV10-1 and TRBJ1-5; D is undetermined. The CDR3 runs 16 residues. Germline CDR1 reads WNHNN; CDR2 reads SYGVQD (reference sequence). V lost 4 bases to trimming and J lost 0 bases, with 13 bases between them. CDR3 nucleotide sequence: TGCGCCAGCAGTGCTAGGGCAGCTTATAGCAATCAGCCCCAGCATTTT. Its translation: CASSARAAYSNQPQHF.

This chain connects TRBV6-8 to TRBJ1-1; TRBD1 is a possible D gene (5 bases). This CDR3 comprises 14 residues. CDR1 and CDR2 from the germline V gene are MNHGY and SAAAGT. Trimming cost V 6 bases and J 5 bases, with 16 bases left between them. For the CDR3, the DNA is TGTGCCAGCAGCCCAGGGACGGTGGTAACTGAAGCTTTCTTT. This translates into CASSPGTVVTEAFF.

This clone was observed once. The CDR3 sequence is CASSSSGKGETQYF. The CDR3 DNA is TGTGCCAGCAGTTCCTCAGGGAAGGGGGAGACCCAGTACTTC. The chain joins TRBV28 to TRBJ2-5; D may be TRBD1 (5 bases). Germline V lookup: CDR1 MDHEN, CDR2 SYDVKM. CDR3 length equals 14 residues. Deletions cut 4 bases from V and 5 bases from J, with 14 bases between.

The gene calls are TRBV19 and TRBJ2-1; D could derive from TRBD1 or TRBD2 (5 bases each). CDR3 size: 14 residues. Looked up from germline, CDR1 is LNHDA and CDR2 is SQIVND (reference sequence). V was shortened by 4 bases and J by 10 bases, with 17 bases between the two germline ends. The CDR3 loop is CASSTYHGAIEQFF. The CDR3, as DNA: TGTGCCAGTAGTACCTACCACGGGGCTATCGAGCAGTTCTTC. The complete variable domain, with remaining parts taken from reference TRBV19 and TRBJ2-1, reads DGGITQSPKYLFRKEGQNVTLSCEQNLNHDAMYWYRQDPGQGLRLIYYSQIVNDFQKGDIAEGYSVSREKKESFPLTVTSAQKNPTAFYLCASSTYHGAIEQFFGPGTRLTVL.

This clone was observed a handful of times. The chain employs TRBV6-8 and TRBJ1-1; the D is unclear. This CDR3 is 13 amino acids long. The germline V and J ends were trimmed by 3 bases and 3 bases, with 8 bases remaining between them. The germline V gene has CDR1 MNHGY and CDR2 SAAAGT. The chain's CDR3 is CASSYMGYTEAFF. The CDR3 DNA follows: TGTGCCAGCAGTTATATGGGATACACTGAAGCTTTCTTT.

This chain uses TRBV28 with TRBJ2-6; D may be TRBD2 (6 bases). This CDR3 comprises 16 residues. With 7 bases removed from V and 1 base from J, the gap between germline ends came to 14 bases. CDR1 MDHEN and CDR2 SYDVKM come from the germline V gene. The CDR3 here is CASMGREESGANVLTF. The DNA of the CDR3 is TGTGCCAGCATGGGCAGGGAGGAATCTGGGGCCAACGTCCTGACTTTC.

This clone was observed a handful of times. DNA for the CDR3: TGTGCCACCAAGCCGGGACAGAGGGAGACCGGGGAGCTGTTTTTT. Its protein is CATKPGQRETGELFF. The chain couples TRBV15 to TRBJ2-2; 7 bases are shared with TRBD1. The CDR3 sequence is 15 residues long. The V gene end was trimmed by 7 bases and the J gene end by 5 bases; junction bases not matched to a gene: 10. Germline V gene data show CDR1 as LNHNV and CDR2 as YYDKDF (reference sequence). Supplemented by reference TRBV15 and TRBJ2-2, the full variable domain reads DAMVIQNPRYQVTQFGKPVTLSCSQTLNHNVMYWYQQKSSQAPKLLFHYYDKDFNNEADTPDNFQSRRPNTSFCFLDIRSPGLGDTAMYLCATKPGQRETGELFFGEGSRLTVL.

This chain uses TRBV19 with TRBJ2-3; 11 nucleotides line up with TRBD2. Germline trimming cut 10 bases from V and 3 bases from J; bases unmatched to any gene: 12. CDR3 length equals 16 residues. CDR1 is LNHDA, CDR2 SQIVND, per germline (reference sequence). CDR3 bases: TGTGCCACTAGATCCTTAGCGGGAGGGAGGACAGATACGCAGTATTTT. Translation gives CATRSLAGGRTDTQYF.

The chain links TRBV19 to TRBJ1-4; TRBD1 aligns across 9 bases. This CDR3 comprises 13 residues. Germline lookup yields CDR1 LNHDA and CDR2 SQIVND (reference sequence). Trimming cost V 6 bases and J 10 bases; bases outside gene matches: 6. This CDR3 reads CASRGQGGRKLFF. The CDR3 region has the DNA TGTGCCAGTAGGGGACAGGGAGGTAGAAAACTGTTTTTT.

The chain combines TRBV25-1 with TRBJ2-3; perhaps TRBD2 as D (6 bases). The CDR3 consists of 16 residues. The V gene's germline CDR1 is MGHDK and CDR2 SYGVNS. V was cut by 1 base and J by 1 base, with 12 bases left in between. The CDR3 here is CASSESAGTGTDTQYF. The CDR3 DNA reads TGTGCCAGCAGTGAATCTGCCGGGACTGGCACAGATACGCAGTATTTT. The full variable domain, with the rest looked up from reference TRBV25-1 and TRBJ2-3, is EADIYQTPRYLVIGTGKKITLECSQTMGHDKMYWYQQDPGMELHLIHYSYGVNSTEKGDLSSESTVSRIRTEHFPLTLESARPSHTSQYLCASSESAGTGTDTQYFGPGTRLTVL.

The chain combines TRBV6-7 with TRBJ2-6; no clear D. TRBV6-7 is an ORF, and what it does is uncertain. This CDR3 spans 15 amino acids. V lost 10 bases and J lost 4, with 17 bases in between. CDR3 nucleotide sequence: TGTGCCACCGAAAGGTCAGAAAGGGGGGCCAACGTCCTGACTTTC. Residues: CATERSERGANVLTF.